The clone carrying this T cell receptor beta chain was picked up many times. Using a J-beta primer mix together with a sample-barcoded 5' primer, a second PCR was run for 7 to 11 cycles. Unique molecular identifiers of 12 random nucleotides labeled each cDNA. MiXCR, run by TCRdb on the 5' RACE reads, gives a single entry per CDR3 protein. The repertoire holds just under 900,000 distinct CDR3 sequences, with 25% to 30% as singletons. V shed 4 bases and J 5 bases; nucleotides not matched to a gene: 9. The CDR3 length is 15 residues. The data stem from a study of blood T cells in healthy people across ages.

The specimen was blood. The receptor was derived from a woman older than 75 in good health. The chain links TRBV12-3 or TRBV12-4 to TRBJ1-2; 8 bases are a match to TRBD1. CDR3 nucleotides: TGTGCCAGCAGTTCCCCCGAGGACAGGGTTTATGGCTACACCTTC. It yields the protein CASSSPEDRVYGYTF.